Below, one T cell receptor (beta chain) is given with its context. The record originates from a study of blood T cell repertoires in COVID-19. Turning to the study itself: COVID-19 samples from acute and convalescent phases originated in the United States, Italy and Spain. PBMCs, B-cell-depleted T cells, or T cells provided the cDNA or gDNA that made up the material.

As processed by the authors: Estimates of nucleated cell counts were drawn from the amplification of reference gene primers. The assay was immunoSEQ multiplex PCR, and TCRdb's table has in-frame clones only and misses some. From that table come the V and J calls and clone size; the DNA was used to work out D and trimming. The sample holds 200,000 or so clones, about 79% seen once. The J segment lost 8 bases and the V segment lost 9 bases, leaving 12 bases of the junction unmatched. The germline CDR1 and CDR2 sequences are LNHDA and SQIVND (reference sequence). The CDR3 contains 16 residues. The rearrangement joins TRBV19 to TRBJ2-1; 14 bases are shared with TRBD2. The sequence was collected from a middle-aged man who had recovered from COVID-19. Sample: peripheral blood. The CDR3 DNA follows: TGTGCCAGACCCCGACGACTAGCGGGAGGGGTAGATGAGCAGTTCTTC. Translation: CARPRRLAGGVDEQFF.